The entry below gives a single TCR beta chain sequence along with its context. Its antigen is undetermined. Produced via immunoSEQ multiplex PCR; TCRdb's table is partial and in-frame only. The profile shows about 110,000 clones, 75% to 90% of them singletons. The data stem from a study of identifying expanded T cells in peripheral blood. Study observations and caveats: Technical replicates showed around 1.2 changed clones; two weeks approximately 15; four weeks 19. Across healthy donors, higher total template counts meant significantly greater approximately two-week count variance.

This sequence was found in a person between 18 and 75 years old in good health. The material sequenced was blood.

CDR3 nucleotides: TGTGCCAGCAGCCCCTTTGCCCTGGGACAGGTGTACTTC. Translation gives CASSPFALGQVYF. The rearrangement joins TRBV14 to TRBJ2-5; 8 nucleotides match TRBD1. V lost 4 bases, J lost 13 bases, and 11 bases stayed unmatched. The germline CDR1 and CDR2 sequences are SGHDN and FVKESK. The CDR3 runs to 13 residues.